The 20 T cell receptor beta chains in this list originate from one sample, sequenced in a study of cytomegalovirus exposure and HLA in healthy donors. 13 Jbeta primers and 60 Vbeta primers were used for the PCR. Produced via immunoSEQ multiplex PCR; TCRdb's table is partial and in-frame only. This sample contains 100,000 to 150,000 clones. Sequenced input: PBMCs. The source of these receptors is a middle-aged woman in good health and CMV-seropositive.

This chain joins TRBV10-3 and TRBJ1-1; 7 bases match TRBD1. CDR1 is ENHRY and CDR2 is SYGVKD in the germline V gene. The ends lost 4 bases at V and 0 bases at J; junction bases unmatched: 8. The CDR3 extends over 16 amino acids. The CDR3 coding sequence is TGTGCCATCAGTGGGTCAGGGGGAATGGTGAACACTGAAGCTTTCTTT. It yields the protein CAISGSGGMVNTEAFF.

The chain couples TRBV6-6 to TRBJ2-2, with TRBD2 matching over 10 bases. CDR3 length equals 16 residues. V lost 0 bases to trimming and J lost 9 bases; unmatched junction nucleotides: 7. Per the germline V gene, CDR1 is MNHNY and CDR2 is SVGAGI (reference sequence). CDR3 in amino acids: CASSYSELAGHRELFF. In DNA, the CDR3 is TGTGCCAGCAGTTACTCCGAACTAGCGGGGCACCGGGAGCTGTTTTTT.

CDR3 bases: TGTGCCAGTAGTATCGGGGGGGCTGGGGCCAACGTCCTGACTTTC. It yields the protein CASSIGGAGANVLTF. The chain recombines TRBV19 with TRBJ2-6; the match to TRBD2 covers 8 bases. V was clipped by 3 bases and J by 2 bases; unmatched bases: 0. The CDR3 consists of 15 residues. From germline, CDR1 is LNHDA and CDR2 SQIVND (reference sequence).

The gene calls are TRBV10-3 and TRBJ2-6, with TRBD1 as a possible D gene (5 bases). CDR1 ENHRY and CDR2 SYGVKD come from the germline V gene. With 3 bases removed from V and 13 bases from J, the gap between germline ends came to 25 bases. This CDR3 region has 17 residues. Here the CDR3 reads CAISEYSDSATSEVLTF. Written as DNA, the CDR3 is TGTGCCATCAGTGAATATTCAGACAGCGCTACCTCAGAGGTCCTGACTTTC.

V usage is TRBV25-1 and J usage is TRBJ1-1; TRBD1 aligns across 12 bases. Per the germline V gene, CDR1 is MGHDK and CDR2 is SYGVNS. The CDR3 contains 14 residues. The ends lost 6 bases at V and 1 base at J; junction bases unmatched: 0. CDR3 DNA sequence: TGTGCCAGCAGGGGACAGGGGGCGAACACTGAAGCTTTCTTT. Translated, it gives CASRGQGANTEAFF.

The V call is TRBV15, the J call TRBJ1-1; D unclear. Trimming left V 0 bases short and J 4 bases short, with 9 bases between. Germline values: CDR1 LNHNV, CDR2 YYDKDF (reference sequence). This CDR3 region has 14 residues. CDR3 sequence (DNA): TGTGCCACCAGCAGAGACCTGGGAGGCACTGAAGCTTTCTTT. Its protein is CATSRDLGGTEAFF.

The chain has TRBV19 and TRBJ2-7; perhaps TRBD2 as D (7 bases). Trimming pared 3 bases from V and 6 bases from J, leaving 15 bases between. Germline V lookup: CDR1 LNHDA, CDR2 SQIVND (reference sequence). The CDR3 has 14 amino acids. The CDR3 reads CASSIVRGASEQYF. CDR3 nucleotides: TGTGCCAGTAGTATTGTCCGGGGGGCTTCCGAGCAGTACTTC.

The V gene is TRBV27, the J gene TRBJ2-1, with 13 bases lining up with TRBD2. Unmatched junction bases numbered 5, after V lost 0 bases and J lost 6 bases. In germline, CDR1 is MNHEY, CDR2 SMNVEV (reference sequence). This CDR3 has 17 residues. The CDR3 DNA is TGTGCCAGCAGTTTATCCGCCGGGACTAGCGGGGTCAATGAGCAGTTCTTC. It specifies CASSLSAGTSGVNEQFF.

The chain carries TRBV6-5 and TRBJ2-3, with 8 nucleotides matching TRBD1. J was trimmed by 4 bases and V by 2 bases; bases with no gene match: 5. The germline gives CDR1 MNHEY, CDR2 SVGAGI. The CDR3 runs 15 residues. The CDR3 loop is CASSYRQGAPDTQYF. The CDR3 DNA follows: TGTGCCAGCAGTTACCGGCAGGGGGCCCCAGATACGCAGTATTTT.

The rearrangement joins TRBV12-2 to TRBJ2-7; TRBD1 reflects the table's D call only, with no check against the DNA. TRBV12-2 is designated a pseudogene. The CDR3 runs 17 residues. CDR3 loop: CASRLVHVGGSSYEQYF. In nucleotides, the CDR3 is TGTGCAAGTCGCTTAGTTCATGTAGGGGGAAGCTCCTACGAGCAGTACTTC.

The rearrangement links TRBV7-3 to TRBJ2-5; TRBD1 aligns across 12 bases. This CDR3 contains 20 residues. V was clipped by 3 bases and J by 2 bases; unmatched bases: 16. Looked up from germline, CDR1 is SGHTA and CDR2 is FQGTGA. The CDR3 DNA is TGTGCCAGCAGCTTTCTCTCCCGGGACAGGGGGCATGTCCTTCAAGAGACCCAGTACTTC. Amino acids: CASSFLSRDRGHVLQETQYF.

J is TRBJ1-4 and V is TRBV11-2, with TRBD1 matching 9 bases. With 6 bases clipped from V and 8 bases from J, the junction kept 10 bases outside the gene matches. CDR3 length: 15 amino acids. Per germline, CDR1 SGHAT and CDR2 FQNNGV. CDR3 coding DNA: TGTGCCAGCAGGGGCCGGGACAGGGTCTCCGAAAAACTGTTTTTT. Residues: CASRGRDRVSEKLFF.

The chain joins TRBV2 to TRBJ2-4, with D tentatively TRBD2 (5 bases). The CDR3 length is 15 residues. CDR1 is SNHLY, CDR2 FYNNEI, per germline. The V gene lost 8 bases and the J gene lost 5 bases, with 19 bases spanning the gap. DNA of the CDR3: TGTGCCAGCCGGACTTCGGGGTCTTGGCAAAACATTCAGTACTTC. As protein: CASRTSGSWQNIQYF. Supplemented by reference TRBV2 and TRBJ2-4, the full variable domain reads EPEVTQTPSHQVTQMGQEVILRCVPISNHLYFYWYRQILGQKVEFLVSFYNNEISEKSEIFDDQFSVERPDGSNFTLKIRSTKLEDSAMYFCASRTSGSWQNIQYFGAGTRLSVL.

The CDR3 reads CASTSRQGNSPLHF. CDR3 DNA sequence: TGTGCCAGTACCTCGAGGCAGGGGAATTCACCCCTCCACTTT. This rearrangement joins TRBV19 to TRBJ1-6; D possibly corresponds to TRBD1 (6 bases). Germline lookup yields CDR1 LNHDA and CDR2 SQIVND (reference sequence). This CDR3 has 14 amino acids. The ends were cut back, 7 bases at V and 7 bases at J, with 14 bases in the middle.

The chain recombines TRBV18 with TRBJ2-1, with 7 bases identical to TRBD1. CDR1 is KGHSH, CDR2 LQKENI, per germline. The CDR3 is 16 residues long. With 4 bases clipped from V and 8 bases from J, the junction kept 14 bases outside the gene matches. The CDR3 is CASSLVGGTVDDEQFF. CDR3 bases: TGTGCCAGCTCACTCGTTGGTGGGACAGTTGATGATGAGCAGTTCTTC.

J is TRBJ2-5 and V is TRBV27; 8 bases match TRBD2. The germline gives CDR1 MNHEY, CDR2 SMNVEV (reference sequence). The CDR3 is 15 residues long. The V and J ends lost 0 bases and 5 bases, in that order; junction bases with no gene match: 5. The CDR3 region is CASSLSTGGWETQYF. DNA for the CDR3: TGTGCCAGCAGTTTATCGACGGGAGGGTGGGAGACCCAGTACTTC.

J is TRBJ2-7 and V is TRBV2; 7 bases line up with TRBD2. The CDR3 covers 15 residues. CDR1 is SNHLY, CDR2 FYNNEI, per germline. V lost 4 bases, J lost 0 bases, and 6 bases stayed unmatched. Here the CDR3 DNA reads TGTGCCAGCAGTGCCGGGACTACCTCCTCCTACGAGCAGTACTTC. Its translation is CASSAGTTSSYEQYF.

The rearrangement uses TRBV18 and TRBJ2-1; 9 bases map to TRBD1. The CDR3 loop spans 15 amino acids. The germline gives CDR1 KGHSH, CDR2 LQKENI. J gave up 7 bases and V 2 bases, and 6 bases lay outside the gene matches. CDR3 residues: CASSPKWTGENEQFF. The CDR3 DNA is TGTGCCAGCTCACCAAAGTGGACAGGGGAAAATGAGCAGTTCTTC.

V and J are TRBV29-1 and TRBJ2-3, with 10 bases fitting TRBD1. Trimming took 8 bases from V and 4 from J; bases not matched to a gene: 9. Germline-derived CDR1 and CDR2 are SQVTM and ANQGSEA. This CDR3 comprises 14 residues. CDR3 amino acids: CSIRTGGGPDTQYF. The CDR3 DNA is TGCAGCATACGGACAGGGGGGGGCCCAGATACGCAGTATTTT.

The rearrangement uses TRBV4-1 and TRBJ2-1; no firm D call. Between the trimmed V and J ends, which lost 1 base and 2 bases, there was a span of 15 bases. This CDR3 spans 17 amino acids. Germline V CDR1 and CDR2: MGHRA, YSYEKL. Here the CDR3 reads CASSQVARNHPYNEQFF. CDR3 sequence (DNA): TGCGCCAGCAGCCAAGTAGCTAGGAACCATCCCTACAATGAGCAGTTCTTC.